This TCR beta chain was sequenced during a study of T cells in Graves' hyperthyroidism and ophthalmopathy. The table lists this clonotype with a count of one. It is likely a read error, because the conserved phenylalanine at the end of the CDR3 is missing. No DNA is shown, since the ends of the CDR3 on it are uncertain; the CDR3 is the one TCRdb lists. RNA transcripts were the template for amplifying TCR beta CDR3 regions. RT-PCR in the first round (using the HTBI primer set) targeted the TCR CDR3. One entry per CDR3 protein, called by TCRdb with MiXCR from the multiplex PCR reads. This repertoire shows fewer than 650,000 distinct CDR3 sequences, over 35% found once; its top ten account for around two fifths. The sequenced sample consisted of peripheral blood or thyroid tissue (not recorded which). The TCR comes from an adult woman with Graves' disease, either hyperthyroidism or ophthalmopathy (not recorded which).

The CDR3 sequence: CASRFSRDT. This sequence joins TRBV5-1 and TRBJ2-1; whether TRBD2, the table's D call, matches the DNA was not checked. Germline lookup yields CDR1 SGHRS and CDR2 YFSETQ. Both ends counted, the CDR3 spans 9 residues.